This T cell receptor beta chain was captured in a study of identical twins. Study conclusions and caveats: The conclusions drew on cross-sectional statistical analysis instead of tracking the same donors. Excess low generation probability was seen in twin-shared out-of-frame alpha sequences.

Comments on this clonotype: Its antigen is still unknown.

Template switching added a universal primer binding site, and final cDNA carried unique molecular identifiers. Using its own MiXCR run on the 5' RACE reads, TCRdb lists one record per CDR3 protein. The table includes 500,000 to 650,000 distinct CDR3 sequences, just over 7% detected once. Germline V lookup: CDR1 MGHRA, CDR2 YSYEKL. The germline V and J ends were trimmed by 0 bases and 2 bases, with 12 bases remaining between them. CDR3 length: 16 residues. These sequences were also reported in another study, on yellow fever vaccine responses in identical twins. That publication notes: The authors reported partly convergent, partly personalized vaccine responses in identical twins.

The chain joins TRBV4-1 to TRBJ2-3, with D perhaps TRBD2 (6 bases). The clonotype was recovered from a woman under 30 in good health. Sample: PBMCs. CDR3 in amino acids: CASSQDRSGPTDTQYF. The CDR3 DNA is TGCGCCAGCAGCCAAGATCGTAGCGGCCCCACAGATACGCAGTATTTT.